Each of the 20 T cell receptor beta chains below was sequenced from the same sample in a study of blood T cell repertoires in COVID-19. Assay: immunoSEQ multiplex PCR; the TCRdb copy retains only in-frame clones and omits some. The sample shows 130,000 or so clones, around 89% of them seen only once. Source material: peripheral blood. Receptors were obtained from a man between 60 and 75 years old with COVID-19, enrolled during active disease.

The chain carries TRBV6-6 and TRBJ2-7, with TRBD2 identical over 12 bases. The germline V gene has CDR1 MNHNY and CDR2 SVGAGI (reference sequence). This CDR3 region has 14 residues. Losses at the gene ends were 6 bases for V and 12 bases for J; bases not matched to a gene: 12. In DNA, the CDR3 is TGTGCCAGCAGGACCCCGGGACTAGCGGGTCCGTGGTACTTC. It translates to CASRTPGLAGPWYF.

The chain uses TRBV9 and TRBJ1-5; a possible D gene is TRBD1 (5 bases). Trimming removed 1 base from V and 4 bases from J, with 9 bases in between. Germline V CDR1 and CDR2: SGDLS, YYNGEE. This CDR3 is built from 14 residues. The CDR3 loop reads CASSVSGGNQPQHF. The CDR3 nucleotides read TGTGCCAGCAGCGTAAGTGGGGGGAATCAGCCCCAGCATTTT.

This clone was seen just once. This chain links TRBV20-1 with TRBJ1-5, with unresolved D. This CDR3 is built from 11 residues. Germline V gene lookup returns CDR1 DFQATT and CDR2 SNEGSKA (reference sequence). The V end was cut by 3 bases, the J end by 5 bases, with 5 bases between. The CDR3 nucleotides read TGCAGTGCTAGTCAGGATCAGCCCCAGCATTTT. It is translated as CSASQDQPQHF.

The rearrangement uses TRBV6-2 or TRBV6-3 and TRBJ2-7; D perhaps matches TRBD1 (6 bases). The V gene's germline CDR1 is MNHEY and CDR2 SVGEGT. V was trimmed by 4 bases and J by 3 bases, leaving 10 bases between them. There are 13 residues in the CDR3. The CDR3 is CASSLGRGYEQYF. Here the CDR3 DNA reads TGTGCCAGCAGTTTGGGCAGGGGCTACGAGCAGTACTTC.

The chain combines TRBV7-3 with TRBJ2-1; 9 bases are a match to TRBD1. CDR3 length equals 18 residues. J gave up 3 bases and V 5 bases, and 14 bases lay outside the gene matches. Germline CDR1 reads SGHTA; CDR2 reads FQGTGA. CDR3 residues: CASSQHETGGFGYNEQFF. As DNA, the CDR3 is TGTGCCAGCAGCCAACACGAAACAGGGGGCTTTGGCTACAATGAGCAGTTCTTC.

V and J are TRBV4-3 and TRBJ1-2; 7 bases align to TRBD1. There are 13 residues in the CDR3. The V gene's germline CDR1 is LGHNA and CDR2 YSLEER. J lost 7 bases, V lost 4 bases, and 6 bases had no gene match. The CDR3 DNA sequence: TGCGCCAGCAGCCCTGACAGGGCGGGTGGCTACACCTTC. It codes for CASSPDRAGGYTF.

The genes are TRBV28 and TRBJ1-1; D is possibly TRBD1 (6 bases). Germline CDR1 MDHEN, CDR2 SYDVKM. Trimming took off 4 bases at V and 4 bases at J, with 10 bases between the two ends. The CDR3 is 13 amino acids. CDR3: CASSSNRATEAFF. The CDR3 region has the DNA TGTGCCAGCAGTTCAAACAGGGCCACTGAAGCTTTCTTT.

The rearrangement joins TRBV11-2 to TRBJ2-7, with no clear D. CDR1 is SGHAT, CDR2 FQNNGV, per germline. Trimming stripped 0 bases from V and 0 bases from J, with 9 bases between. The CDR3 has 15 residues. The CDR3 sequence: CASSLDSSYSYEQYF. In nucleotides, the CDR3 is TGTGCCAGCAGCTTAGATTCCAGTTACTCCTACGAGCAGTACTTC.

This clone has just one count. V and J are TRBV7-9 and TRBJ1-1; TRBD1 matches 9 bases. The CDR3 covers 15 residues. J gave up 4 bases and V 5 bases, and 8 bases lay outside the gene matches. Germline V gene data show CDR1 as SEHNR and CDR2 as FQNEAQ (reference sequence). The chain's CDR3 is CASSELGTGSTEAFF. In DNA form, the CDR3 reads TGTGCCAGCAGCGAGCTCGGGACAGGGTCCACTGAAGCTTTCTTT.

The chain is built from TRBV6-6 and TRBJ2-7, with D possibly TRBD1 on 5 matching bases. The CDR3 has 13 amino acids. Trimming pared 6 bases from V and 3 bases from J, leaving 12 bases between. Germline V gene lookup returns CDR1 MNHNY and CDR2 SVGAGI (reference sequence). The CDR3 sequence is CASSLGQLYEQYF. CDR3 coding DNA: TGTGCCAGCAGCCTCGGACAACTCTACGAGCAGTACTTC.

The J gene is TRBJ1-1, the V gene TRBV7-2, with D maybe TRBD1 (5 bases). The V and J ends lost 4 bases and 5 bases respectively, with 26 bases between them. The CDR3 covers 18 residues. Germline CDR1 reads SGHTA; CDR2 reads FQGNSA. The CDR3 nucleotides read TGTGCCAGCAGCTCTTACCCCTCCGGGGGGATTGGTAGGACTGAAGCTTTCTTT. This gives the protein CASSSYPSGGIGRTEAFF.

The chain combines TRBV29-1 with TRBJ1-1, with TRBD1 matching over 8 bases. V lost 4 bases, J lost 0 bases, and 10 bases stayed unmatched. This CDR3 region has 16 residues. Looked up from germline, CDR1 is SQVTM and CDR2 is ANQGSEA. Written as DNA, the CDR3 is TGCAGCGTTGGATGGAGGGGGACAGGAGTGAACACTGAAGCTTTCTTT. Its protein product is CSVGWRGTGVNTEAFF.

The V and J genes are TRBV27 and TRBJ2-2; 8 bases agree with TRBD1. The V and J ends lost 8 bases and 2 bases, in that order; junction bases with no gene match: 7. CDR3 size: 15 residues. The germline V gene encodes CDR1 MNHEY and CDR2 SMNVEV (reference sequence). The CDR3 loop is CASSMQGANTGELFF. In DNA, the CDR3 is TGTGCCAGCTCGATGCAGGGGGCTAACACCGGGGAGCTGTTTTTT.

The genes are TRBV7-3 and TRBJ1-3; D gene unclear. CDR3 size: 16 residues. The germline CDR1 and CDR2 sequences are SGHTA and FQGTGA. Trimming took 5 bases from V and 0 from J, leaving 14 bases between them. CDR3 DNA: TGTGCCAGCAGCCCCCTACCGGTTTCCTCTGGAAACACCATATATTTT. This translates into CASSPLPVSSGNTIYF.

On this clone itself: A read error may produce the germline difference seen at one junction end. This chain uses TRBV27 with TRBJ1-1; 7 bases map to TRBD1. Germline V CDR1 and CDR2: MNHEY, SMNVEV (reference sequence). The CDR3 extends over 13 amino acids. The CDR3 sequence is CASSSTLDRTFLF. CDR3 nucleotide sequence: TGTGCCAGCAGTTCCACCCTGGACAGGACGTTCCTCTTT.

This clone showed up just a few times. The chain has TRBV5-4 and TRBJ1-6; TRBD1 matches 9 bases. J was trimmed by 7 bases and V by 0 bases; bases with no gene match: 5. This CDR3 is 16 amino acids long. Germline V gene sequence: CDR1 SGHNT, CDR2 YYREEE (reference sequence). The CDR3 DNA reads as TGTGCCAGCAGCTTGGTACAGGGGGCGGGAAATTCACCCCTCCACTTT. Translated, it gives CASSLVQGAGNSPLHF.

The chain couples TRBV5-1 to TRBJ2-3; 7 positions match TRBD1. Looked up from germline, CDR1 is SGHRS and CDR2 is YFSETQ. There are 16 residues in the CDR3. Trimming removed 9 bases from V and 3 bases from J; junction bases left unmatched: 16. In DNA form, the CDR3 reads TGCGCCACTCGGCCCGGCTTGACAGGGCCTACAGATACGCAGTATTTT. Protein product: CATRPGLTGPTDTQYF.

The chain carries TRBV12-3 or TRBV12-4 and TRBJ2-7; TRBD1 aligns across 7 bases. The V gene end was trimmed by 5 bases and the J gene end by 6 bases; junction bases not matched to a gene: 4. The CDR3 consists of 12 residues. CDR3 DNA: TGTGCCAGCAGTGACTCAGGGGGCGAGCAGTACTTC. Encoded protein: CASSDSGGEQYF.

The rearrangement links TRBV14 to TRBJ2-1; 9 bases are shared with TRBD1. The V gene end was trimmed by 4 bases and the J gene end by 3 bases; junction bases not matched to a gene: 10. The CDR3 is 17 residues long. Germline V gene data show CDR1 as SGHDN and CDR2 as FVKESK. The CDR3 reads CASSPRQGVKIYNEQFF. DNA of the CDR3: TGTGCCAGCAGCCCGCGACAGGGGGTAAAAATCTACAATGAGCAGTTCTTC.

The CDR3 DNA reads as TGCGCCAGCAGCTTGGCCGGGTCCTGGGACTATGGCTACACCTTC. It encodes CASSLAGSWDYGYTF. This sequence joins TRBV5-1 and TRBJ1-2; D is ambiguous. V lost 0 bases to trimming and J lost 3 bases, with 12 bases between them. CDR1 SGHRS and CDR2 YFSETQ come from the germline V gene. The CDR3 contains 15 residues.